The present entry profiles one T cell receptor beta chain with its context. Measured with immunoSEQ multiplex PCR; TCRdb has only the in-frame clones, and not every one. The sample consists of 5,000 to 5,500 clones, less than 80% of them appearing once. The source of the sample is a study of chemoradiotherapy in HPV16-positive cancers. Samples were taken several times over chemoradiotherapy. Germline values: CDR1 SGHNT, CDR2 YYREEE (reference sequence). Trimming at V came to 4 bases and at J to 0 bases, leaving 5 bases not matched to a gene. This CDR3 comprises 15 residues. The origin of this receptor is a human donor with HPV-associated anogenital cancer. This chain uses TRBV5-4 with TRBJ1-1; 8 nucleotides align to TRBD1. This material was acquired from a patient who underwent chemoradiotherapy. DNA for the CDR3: TGTGCCAGCAGCCCAGGGGGCCCATTGAACACTGAAGCTTTCTTT. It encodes CASSPGGPLNTEAFF.